This T cell receptor delta chain is drawn from a study of gamma-delta chains in newborns, infants, children. Study details: Microbial exposure reportedly drives polyclonal innate γδ T cell expansion after birth.

CDR1 and CDR2 (germline): TVYSNPD, GDNSRS (reference sequence). CDR3 length equals 12 residues. TCRdb fed the reads into CATT to redo clone calling. The sample consists of 3,000 to 3,500 delta-chain clones, around 9.3% of them appearing once. In the case of this clone: A much bigger clone sits one base away, suggesting this may be a read error.

This TCR was sampled from a child who was a newborn, infant or young child, either healthy, febrile or measles-vaccinated (not recorded which). Material for sequencing was blood. The chain joins TRDV3 to TRDJ1; D is ambiguous. The CDR3 protein is CAFRNLTDKLTF. The DNA for the CDR3 is TGTGCCTTTAGAAATTTGACCGATAAACTCACCTTT. Looking up the rest from reference TRDV3 and TRDJ1 gives the full variable domain: CDKVTQSSPDQTVASGSEVVLLCTYDTVYSNPDLFWYRIRPDYSFQFVFYGDNSRSEGADFTQGRFSVKHILTQKAFHLVISPVRTEDSATYYCAFRNLTDKLTFGKGTRVTVEP.